The 6 T cell receptor beta chains below were found in one sample sequenced in a study of chemoradiotherapy in HPV16-positive cancers. Clones were sequenced by immunoSEQ multiplex PCR, and TCRdb holds only the in-frame ones, with some missing. This sample has 9,500 to 15,000 clones, with approximately 86% found just once. The specimen was blood, collected from a patient who underwent chemoradiotherapy. All receptors come from a human donor with HPV-associated anogenital cancer.

The J gene is TRBJ2-3, the V gene TRBV2; D possibly corresponds to TRBD2 (6 bases). The V gene's germline CDR1 is SNHLY and CDR2 FYNNEI. The germline V and J ends were trimmed by 5 bases and 6 bases, with 15 bases remaining between them. CDR3 length: 14 amino acids. The CDR3 loop reads CASSPDSSGDTQYF. The CDR3 DNA reads TGTGCCAGCAGTCCGGACTCGAGCGGGGATACGCAGTATTTT.

V gene TRBV19 combines with J gene TRBJ1-1; maybe TRBD1 (5 bases). Germline CDR1 is LNHDA and CDR2 is SQIVND (reference sequence). The CDR3 contains 14 residues. V was clipped by 4 bases and J by 5 bases, with 14 bases between them. CDR3 DNA: TGTGCCAGTAGTACTCTGACAGAAGGGACTGAAGCTTTCTTT. Translating gives CASSTLTEGTEAFF. The entire variable domain, with the rest obtained from reference TRBV19 and TRBJ1-1, is as follows: DGGITQSPKYLFRKEGQNVTLSCEQNLNHDAMYWYRQDPGQGLRLIYYSQIVNDFQKGDIAEGYSVSREKKESFPLTVTSAQKNPTAFYLCASSTLTEGTEAFFGQGTRLTVV.

The chain employs TRBV10-2 and TRBJ2-7; 12 nucleotides match TRBD1. Germline V lookup: CDR1 WSHSY, CDR2 SAAADI. CDR3 size: 17 residues. V lost 6 bases to trimming and J lost 5 bases; unmatched junction nucleotides: 14. CDR3 residues: CASSPNRDRGRGNEQYF. CDR3 nucleotides: TGCGCCAGCAGCCCCAACCGGGACAGGGGGCGCGGGAACGAGCAGTACTTC.

The V and J genes are TRBV21-1 and TRBJ1-5. TRBV21-1 is annotated as a pseudogene. CDR3 length: 15 residues. The CDR3, as DNA: TGTGCCAGCAGCAAAGCAAGGATTTACAATCAGCCCCAGCATTTT. Its protein product is CASSKARIYNQPQHF.

The sample holds a few counts of this clone. The chain combines TRBV5-1 with TRBJ1-2; the match to TRBD1 covers 7 bases. This CDR3 contains 14 residues. The J segment lost 7 bases and the V segment lost 1 base, leaving 7 bases of the junction unmatched. Germline CDR1 is SGHRS and CDR2 is YFSETQ. CDR3 region: CASSLTGDGLGYTF. The CDR3 nucleotides read TGCGCCAGCAGCTTGACAGGGGACGGCCTTGGCTACACCTTC.

This chain links TRBV7-2 with TRBJ2-1, with TRBD1 matching 7 bases. V lost 5 bases to trimming and J lost 6 bases; unmatched junction nucleotides: 13. Germline V gene lookup returns CDR1 SGHTA and CDR2 FQGNSA. The CDR3 is 16 residues long. CDR3 protein: CASSVQGGQMINEQFF. CDR3 bases: TGTGCCAGCAGCGTTCAAGGGGGACAGATGATCAATGAGCAGTTCTTC.